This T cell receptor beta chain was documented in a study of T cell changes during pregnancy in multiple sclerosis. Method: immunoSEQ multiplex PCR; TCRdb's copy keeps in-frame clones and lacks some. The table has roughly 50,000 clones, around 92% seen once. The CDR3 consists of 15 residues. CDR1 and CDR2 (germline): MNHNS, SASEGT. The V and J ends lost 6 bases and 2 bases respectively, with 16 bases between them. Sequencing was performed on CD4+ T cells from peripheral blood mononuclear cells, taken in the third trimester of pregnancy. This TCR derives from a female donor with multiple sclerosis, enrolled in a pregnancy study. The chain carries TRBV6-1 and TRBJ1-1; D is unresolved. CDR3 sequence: CASSNPLRGNTEAFF. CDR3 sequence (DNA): TGTGCCAGCAGCAATCCTCTCCGCGGAAACACTGAAGCTTTCTTT.